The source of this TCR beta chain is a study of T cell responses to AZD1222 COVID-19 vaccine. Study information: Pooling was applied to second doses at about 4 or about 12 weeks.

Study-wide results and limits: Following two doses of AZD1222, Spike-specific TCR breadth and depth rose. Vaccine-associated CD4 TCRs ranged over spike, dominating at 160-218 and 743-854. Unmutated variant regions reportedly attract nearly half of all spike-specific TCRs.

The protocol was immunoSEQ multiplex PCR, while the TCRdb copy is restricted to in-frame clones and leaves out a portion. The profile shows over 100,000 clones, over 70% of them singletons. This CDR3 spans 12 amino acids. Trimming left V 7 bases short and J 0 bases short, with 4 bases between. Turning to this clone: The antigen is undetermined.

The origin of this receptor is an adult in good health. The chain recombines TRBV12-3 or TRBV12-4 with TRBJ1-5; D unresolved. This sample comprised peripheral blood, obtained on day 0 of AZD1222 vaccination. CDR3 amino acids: CASMVSNQPQHF. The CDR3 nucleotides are TGTGCCAGCATGGTTAGCAATCAGCCCCAGCATTTT.